These 7 T cell receptor beta chains were all obtained from the same sample, sequenced in a study of cytomegalovirus exposure and HLA in healthy donors. The PCR contained 60 Vbeta and 13 Jbeta primers. Libraries were prepared by immunoSEQ multiplex PCR; TCRdb keeps only in-frame clonotypes and omits some of them. The top ten hold about 20% of the sample, which has 75,000 to 90,000 clones, over 70% seen once. The sequencing sample was made of PBMCs. These receptors were collected from a woman aged 40-49 years in good health and CMV-seropositive.

The CDR3 coding sequence is TGCGCCAGCAGCGGAAAAGCGGGGAGCTCCTACAATGAGCAGTTCTTC. Translated: CASSGKAGSSYNEQFF. This sequence joins TRBV5-1 and TRBJ2-1; 7 bases match TRBD2. The trim removed 4 bases at V and 0 bases at J, leaving 7 bases unmatched. The CDR3 runs 16 residues. Germline assignment: CDR1 SGHRS and CDR2 YFSETQ. The full variable domain, rest sourced from reference TRBV5-1 and TRBJ2-1, is KAGVTQTPRYLIKTRGQQVTLSCSPISGHRSVSWYQQTPGQGLQFLFEYFSETQRNKGNFPGRFSGRQFSNSRSEMNVSTLELGDSALYLCASSGKAGSSYNEQFFGPGTRLTVL.

The chain is built from TRBV28 and TRBJ1-5; TRBD1 agrees at 10 bases. The CDR3 extends over 15 amino acids. Trimming at V came to 6 bases and at J to 6 bases, leaving 8 bases not matched to a gene. Germline CDR1 MDHEN, CDR2 SYDVKM. The CDR3 nucleotides read TGTGCCAGCAGGCGCTACGACAGGGGGCGTCAGCCCCAGCATTTT. Its protein product is CASRRYDRGRQPQHF.

The CDR3 here is CASSFPGEAFF. The DNA for the CDR3 is TGTGCCAGCAGCTTCCCGGGGGAAGCTTTCTTT. The rearrangement uses TRBV7-9 and TRBJ1-1; D unresolved. This CDR3 has 11 amino acids. V was cut by 3 bases and J by 8 bases, with 7 bases left in between. CDR1 is SEHNR and CDR2 is FQNEAQ in the germline V gene (reference sequence).

J is TRBJ2-6 and V is TRBV9, with a weak D call TRBD2 (5 bases). V lost 3 bases to trimming and J lost 4 bases, with 14 bases between them. The CDR3 is 16 residues long. Germline V gives CDR1 SGDLS, CDR2 YYNGEE. CDR3 coding DNA: TGTGCCAGCAGCGCTGACGGGGTCCGGGGGGCCAACGTCCTGACTTTC. This gives the protein CASSADGVRGANVLTF.

This rearrangement joins TRBV2 to TRBJ1-1, with D unclear. The CDR3 length is 12 residues. V dropped 2 bases and J dropped 8 bases, with 9 bases sitting between them. Germline CDR1 SNHLY, CDR2 FYNNEI. Here the CDR3 DNA reads TGTGCCAGCAGTGAACTCGGGTTCGAAGCTTTCTTT. Amino acids: CASSELGFEAFF. The full variable domain, with the rest looked up from reference TRBV2 and TRBJ1-1, is EPEVTQTPSHQVTQMGQEVILRCVPISNHLYFYWYRQILGQKVEFLVSFYNNEISEKSEIFDDQFSVERPDGSNFTLKIRSTKLEDSAMYFCASSELGFEAFFGQGTRLTVV.

V is TRBV30 and J is TRBJ2-5, with D unresolved. The V and J ends lost 1 base and 1 base respectively, with 13 bases between them. The CDR3 contains 15 residues. From germline, CDR1 is GTSNPN and CDR2 SVGIG (reference sequence). The CDR3 here is CAWSALRSFQETQYF. CDR3 DNA sequence: TGTGCCTGGAGTGCCTTGAGATCTTTCCAAGAGACCCAGTACTTC.

The gene calls are TRBV30 and TRBJ1-5; TRBD1 matches at 11 bases. J gave up 6 bases and V 1 base, and 2 bases lay outside the gene matches. The CDR3 loop spans 14 amino acids. The germline gives CDR1 GTSNPN, CDR2 SVGIG (reference sequence). CDR3 amino acids: CAWSGTGGSQPQHF. CDR3 sequence (DNA): TGTGCCTGGAGTGGGACAGGGGGCAGTCAGCCCCAGCATTTT. Drawing the rest from reference TRBV30 and TRBJ1-5, the complete variable domain is SQTIHQWPATLVQPVGSPLSLECTVEGTSNPNLYWYRQAAGRGLQLLFYSVGIGQISSEVPQNLSASRPQDRQFILSSKKLLLSDSGFYLCAWSGTGGSQPQHFGDGTRLSIL.